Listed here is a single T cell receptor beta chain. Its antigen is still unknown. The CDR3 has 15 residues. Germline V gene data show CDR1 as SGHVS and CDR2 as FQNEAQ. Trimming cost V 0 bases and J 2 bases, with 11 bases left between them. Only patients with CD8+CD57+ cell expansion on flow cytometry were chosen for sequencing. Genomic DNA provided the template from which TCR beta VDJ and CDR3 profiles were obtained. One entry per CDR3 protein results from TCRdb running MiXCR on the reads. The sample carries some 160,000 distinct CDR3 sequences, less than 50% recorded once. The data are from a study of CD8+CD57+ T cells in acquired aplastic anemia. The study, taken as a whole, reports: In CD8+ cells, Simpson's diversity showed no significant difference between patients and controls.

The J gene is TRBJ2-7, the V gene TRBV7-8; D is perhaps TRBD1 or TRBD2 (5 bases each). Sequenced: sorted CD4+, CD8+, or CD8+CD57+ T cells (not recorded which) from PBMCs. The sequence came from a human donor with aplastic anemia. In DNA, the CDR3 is TGTGCCAGCAGCTTAGCAGGGGTCGGGACCTACGAGCAGTACTTC. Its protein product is CASSLAGVGTYEQYF.